This TCR beta chain was profiled in a study of metastatic and nonmetastatic thyroid tumors. Study conclusions and caveats: It was reportedly found that TCR beta diversity was significantly higher in malignant thyroid tumors than in benign nodules, a difference seen in both blood and tumor samples.

On this clone itself: Its antigen is not identified.

Per germline, CDR1 SGHTA and CDR2 FQGTGA. The CDR3 is 17 residues long. The V and J ends lost 9 bases and 4 bases, in that order; junction bases with no gene match: 15. Original handling: CDR3 differences across clinicopathological groups were used to build a distant-metastasis classifier for papillary thyroid cancer. MiXCR reprocessed the PCR reads for TCRdb. The V and J calls reflect TCRdb's pipeline rather than the authors' work. The sample consists of about 89,000 clones, about an eighth of them appearing once. No treatment of any kind had been given to any patient before thyroid surgery. The receptor was derived from a female donor with papillary thyroid cancer or a benign thyroid nodule (not recorded which). Some clones in this sample may be carry-over from other donors' samples. The chain employs TRBV7-3 and TRBJ2-3; 11 nucleotides agree with TRBD2. Material: tumor tissue. CDR3 loop: CARSRSIAGGLSDTQYF. The CDR3 DNA reads TGTGCCAGAAGCCGGTCCATAGCGGGAGGGCTCTCAGATACGCAGTATTTT.